This record looks at one TCR beta chain sequence and its context. The study drew participants aged roughly 18 to 95 years from approximately 25 US areas. Symptom resolution, clearance, or two negative PCRs marked donors in Cohort 3 as recovered. The data are from a study of blood T cell repertoires in COVID-19. Turning to the study itself: The samples span acute and convalescent COVID-19 from the United States, Italy and Spain. In each case, the material was cDNA or gDNA derived from T cells, B-cell-depleted T cells, or PBMCs.

Only in-frame clones appear in the TCRdb table, and some are missing; sequencing was by immunoSEQ multiplex PCR. The sample lists about 230,000 clones, about 80% occurring once. V was shortened by 7 bases and J by 5 bases, with 14 bases between the two germline ends. CDR3 length: 13 amino acids. CDR1 is LNHDA, CDR2 SQIVND, per germline (reference sequence). The receptor was isolated from a man aged 55 to 70 who had recovered from COVID-19. The chain is built from TRBV19 and TRBJ1-1; D is ambiguous. Source material: PBMCs or T cells enriched from blood (not recorded which). Here the CDR3 DNA reads TGTGCCAGTAAACAGACTTGGAGGACTGAAGCTTTCTTT. This sequence encodes CASKQTWRTEAFF. Together with reference TRBV19 and TRBJ1-1, the CDR3 gives the full variable domain: DGGITQSPKYLFRKEGQNVTLSCEQNLNHDAMYWYRQDPGQGLRLIYYSQIVNDFQKGDIAEGYSVSREKKESFPLTVTSAQKNPTAFYLCASKQTWRTEAFFGQGTRLTVV.